The 27 T cell receptor beta chains presented below share a single source sample, sequenced in a study of blood T cells in healthy people across ages. Combining a sample-barcoded 5' primer with a J-beta primer mix, a second PCR ran for about 7 to 12 cycles. TCRdb processed the 5' RACE reads anew with MiXCR; each CDR3 protein has one entry. This sample carries over 600,000 distinct CDR3 sequences, more than 50% of them seen once, and the ten largest clones take about a quarter. The sequenced sample consisted of blood. These receptors were taken from a middle-aged man in good health.

V and J are TRBV9 and TRBJ1-2; no clear D gene. Germline CDR1 SGDLS, CDR2 YYNGEE. The V end lost 0 bases, the J end lost 4 bases, and 10 bases lay between the germline ends. The CDR3 has 14 residues. CDR3 sequence reads: CASSVEFAAYGYTF. In DNA form, the CDR3 reads TGTGCCAGCAGCGTAGAATTCGCAGCCTATGGCTACACCTTC.

V and J are TRBV28 and TRBJ1-2; D not resolved. Trimming took off 4 bases at V and 2 bases at J, with 11 bases between the two ends. The CDR3 has 14 residues. Germline values: CDR1 MDHEN, CDR2 SYDVKM. This CDR3 reads CASSSGEVNYGYTF. Here the CDR3 DNA reads TGTGCCAGCAGTTCCGGGGAGGTAAACTATGGCTACACCTTC.

This chain connects TRBV6-5 to TRBJ1-1, with TRBD1 identical over 8 bases. Per the germline V gene, CDR1 is MNHEY and CDR2 is SVGAGI. CDR3 length equals 15 residues. J lost 2 bases, V lost 1 base, and 3 bases had no gene match. The CDR3 bases are TGTGCCAGCAGTTACTTGGACAGGGTTAACACTGAAGCTTTCTTT. This codes for CASSYLDRVNTEAFF.

The chain carries TRBV5-1 and TRBJ1-4; 9 bases are shared with TRBD1. Germline V gene lookup returns CDR1 SGHRS and CDR2 YFSETQ. Trimming took 4 bases from V and 5 from J; bases not matched to a gene: 3. The CDR3 has 14 residues. Here the CDR3 reads CASSAGQGNEKLFF. In nucleotides, the CDR3 is TGCGCCAGCAGCGCGGGACAGGGAAATGAAAAACTGTTTTTT.

The chain couples TRBV12-5 to TRBJ2-2; D is ambiguous. Between the trimmed V and J ends, which lost 0 bases and 7 bases, there was a span of 15 bases. Germline CDR1 and CDR2: LGHNT and FRNRAP. The length of the CDR3 is 16 residues. The CDR3 sequence is CASGLVLGIEVGELFF. The CDR3 DNA follows: TGTGCTAGTGGTTTGGTACTCGGAATAGAGGTCGGGGAGCTGTTTTTT.

The V and J genes are TRBV2 and TRBJ1-5; perhaps TRBD1 as D (5 bases). The CDR3 is 13 amino acids. Germline CDR1 is SNHLY and CDR2 is FYNNEI. V lost 3 bases, J lost 9 bases, and 12 bases lay in between. The CDR3, as DNA: TGTGCCAGCAGTGAGTCCGGGGCTACGCCCCAGCATTTT. Translating it yields CASSESGATPQHF.

This clonotype has a single count. The chain carries TRBV4-1 and TRBJ1-2; TRBD1 might be the D (6 bases). The CDR3 extends over 17 amino acids. Looked up from germline, CDR1 is MGHRA and CDR2 is YSYEKL. V lost 2 bases and J 6 bases, leaving 22 bases between the germline ends. CDR3 nucleotides: TGCGCCAGCAGCCAACTATCACAGGGAATCGAGGTTGATGGCTACACCTTC. This codes for CASSQLSQGIEVDGYTF.

This clonotype has a handful of counts. V and J are TRBV7-6 and TRBJ2-3; 8 bases map to TRBD2. V shed 5 bases, J shed 14 bases, and the junction held 15 bases outside the gene matches. The CDR3 extends over 14 amino acids. Per germline, CDR1 SGHVS and CDR2 FNYEAQ. The CDR3, as DNA: TGTGCCAGCAGCCCCCGTGGGAGGCAGCGGGAGTGGTATTTT. The encoded protein is CASSPRGRQREWYF. Filled out from reference TRBV7-6 and TRBJ2-3, the complete variable domain reads GAGVSQSPRYKVTKRGQDVALRCDPISGHVSLYWYRQALGQGPEFLTYFNYEAQQDKSGLPNDRFSAERPEGSISTLTIQRTEQRDSAMYRCASSPRGRQREWYFGPGTRLTVL.

V gene TRBV28 combines with J gene TRBJ2-5, with 7 bases identical to TRBD2. From germline, CDR1 is MDHEN and CDR2 SYDVKM. Unmatched junction bases numbered 14, after V lost 8 bases and J lost 5 bases. The CDR3 covers 15 residues. CDR3 sequence: CASVRGGSRAETQYF. The CDR3 region has the DNA TGTGCCAGCGTGAGGGGAGGGAGTCGGGCGGAGACCCAGTACTTC.

The chain employs TRBV28 and TRBJ2-7; D not resolved. The V and J ends lost 6 bases and 4 bases respectively, with 16 bases between them. Germline V gives CDR1 MDHEN, CDR2 SYDVKM. This CDR3 comprises 14 residues. The CDR3 spells CASSPPSTRYEQYF. Written as DNA, the CDR3 is TGTGCCAGCAGCCCACCATCGACCCGTTACGAGCAGTACTTC.

In its sample, this clonotype was seen a few times. The chain is built from TRBV5-6 and TRBJ2-7, with 7 bases that match TRBD2. Germline lookup yields CDR1 SGHDT and CDR2 YYEEEE. V gave up 4 bases and J gave up 1 base; unmatched junction bases: 11. The CDR3 loop spans 16 amino acids. The CDR3 here is CASSRVEGGPSYEQYF. DNA of the CDR3: TGTGCCAGCAGCCGCGTTGAGGGAGGGCCGTCCTACGAGCAGTACTTC. Drawing the rest from reference TRBV5-6 and TRBJ2-7, the complete variable domain is DAGVTQSPTHLIKTRGQQVTLRCSPKSGHDTVSWYQQALGQGPQFIFQYYEEEERQRGNFPDRFSGHQFPNYSSELNVNALLLGDSALYLCASSRVEGGPSYEQYFGPGTRLTVT.

The rearrangement links TRBV4-2 to TRBJ2-3, with a weak D call TRBD1 (5 bases). V was shortened by 1 base and J by 5 bases, with 13 bases between the two germline ends. This CDR3 region has 15 residues. CDR1 is LGHNA, CDR2 YNFKEQ, per germline. CDR3: CASSQGDRTEDTQYF. The CDR3 nucleotides read TGTGCCAGCAGCCAAGGCGACAGAACAGAAGATACGCAGTATTTT.

The chain has TRBV7-9 and TRBJ2-7; the match to TRBD1 covers 8 bases. Germline assignment: CDR1 SEHNR and CDR2 FQNEAQ (reference sequence). CDR3 size: 15 residues. The junction had 4 bases not matched to a gene; V was cut back by 3 bases and J by 0 bases. Here the CDR3 reads CASSFRDRLSYEQYF. CDR3 in DNA: TGTGCCAGCAGCTTCCGGGACAGGCTCTCCTACGAGCAGTACTTC.

This clonotype appeared a few times. J is TRBJ2-7 and V is TRBV5-1; a possible D gene is TRBD2 (5 bases). The V end was cut by 0 bases, the J end by 2 bases, with 9 bases between. Germline loops: CDR1 SGHRS, CDR2 YFSETQ. The length of the CDR3 is 14 residues. CDR3 region: CASSLAQRTYEQYF. The CDR3 region has the DNA TGCGCCAGCAGCTTGGCCCAGCGGACCTACGAGCAGTACTTC.

This clonotype was seen a few times. V gene TRBV28 combines with J gene TRBJ1-2, with 10 bases matching TRBD1. CDR1 is MDHEN, CDR2 SYDVKM, per germline. The trim removed 11 bases at V and 1 base at J, leaving 4 bases unmatched. This CDR3 comprises 13 residues. The CDR3 DNA sequence: TGTGCCGGCCGGGACAGGGGTAACTATGGCTACACCTTC. Translated: CAGRDRGNYGYTF.

This sequence joins TRBV7-9 and TRBJ2-3; D might be TRBD1 (5 bases). CDR1 is SEHNR, CDR2 FQNEAQ, per germline (reference sequence). Trimming removed 5 bases from V and 2 bases from J, with 11 bases in between. This CDR3 is built from 14 residues. CDR3 nucleotide sequence: TGTGCCAGCAGCCAAGACAGCCACACAGATACGCAGTATTTT. It specifies CASSQDSHTDTQYF.

V usage is TRBV9 and J usage is TRBJ2-2; D is unresolved. V was clipped by 3 bases and J by 1 base, with 10 bases between them. Germline values: CDR1 SGDLS, CDR2 YYNGEE. The CDR3 covers 15 residues. This CDR3 is CASSDSDVNTGELFF. CDR3 nucleotide sequence: TGTGCCAGCAGCGATTCGGACGTGAACACCGGGGAGCTGTTTTTT. Together with reference TRBV9 and TRBJ2-2, the CDR3 gives the full variable domain: DSGVTQTPKHLITATGQRVTLRCSPRSGDLSVYWYQQSLDQGLQFLIQYYNGEERAKGNILERFSAQQFPDLHSELNLSSLELGDSALYFCASSDSDVNTGELFFGEGSRLTVL.

This clonotype was seen a few times. This sequence joins TRBV7-9 and TRBJ2-4; the D is unclear. The CDR3 covers 16 residues. Germline V gene lookup returns CDR1 SEHNR and CDR2 FQNEAQ (reference sequence). V was pared by 5 bases and J by 0 bases, with 14 bases between. The CDR3 coding sequence is TGTGCCAGCAGCCCGTCGGGCAGCGAAGCCAAAAACATTCAGTACTTC. Translated: CASSPSGSEAKNIQYF.

The genes are TRBV10-3 and TRBJ2-6; tentatively, D is TRBD2 (5 bases). The CDR3 spans 18 residues. Per the germline V gene, CDR1 is ENHRY and CDR2 is SYGVKD. Trimming took 0 bases from V and 0 from J, leaving 12 bases between them. CDR3 in DNA: TGTGCCATCAGTGAGTCGATTGGGAGAAGCTCTGGGGCCAACGTCCTGACTTTC. Protein: CAISESIGRSSGANVLTF.

This chain connects TRBV27 to TRBJ2-1, with unresolved D. Looked up from germline, CDR1 is MNHEY and CDR2 is SMNVEV (reference sequence). The CDR3 is 16 amino acids. V lost 5 bases to trimming and J lost 0 bases, with 14 bases between them. The CDR3 loop is CASSTPTASSYNEQFF. The CDR3 DNA is TGTGCCAGCAGTACGCCGACGGCGAGCTCCTACAATGAGCAGTTCTTC.

V gene TRBV7-2 combines with J gene TRBJ2-5; no clear D. The CDR3 contains 14 residues. V was cut by 3 bases and J by 6 bases, with 14 bases left in between. The germline V gene has CDR1 SGHTA and CDR2 FQGNSA. For the CDR3, the DNA is TGTGCCAGCAGCTTCGATCTATCCGTGAAGACCCAGTACTTC. As protein: CASSFDLSVKTQYF.

On this clonotype: Without the conserved terminal phenylalanine or tryptophan, this CDR3 likely stems from a read error. The genes are TRBV9 and TRBJ2-6, with 7 nucleotides matching TRBD1. This CDR3 has 17 residues. The germline CDR1 and CDR2 sequences are SGDLS and YYNGEE. The junction had 6 bases not matched to a gene; V was cut back by 3 bases and J by 0 bases. The CDR3 sequence is CASSAGQFNSGANVLTS. CDR3 sequence (DNA): TGTGCCAGCAGCGCGGGACAGTTTAACTCTGGGGCCAACGTCCTGACTTCC.

This rearrangement joins TRBV29-1 to TRBJ2-1, with 9 bases aligning to TRBD2. Germline V gene lookup returns CDR1 SQVTM and CDR2 ANQGSEA. The V and J ends lost 1 base and 3 bases, in that order; junction bases with no gene match: 7. This CDR3 is 16 amino acids long. The CDR3 DNA reads as TGCAGCGTTGAAGGGGTTAGCGGGAGTGACTACAATGAGCAGTTCTTC. Protein: CSVEGVSGSDYNEQFF.

Written as DNA, the CDR3 is TGTGCCAGCGGCCTTAACAATGAGCAGTACTTC. Translating it yields CASGLNNEQYF. V usage is TRBV6-5 and J usage is TRBJ2-1, with unresolved D. The last part of the DNA fits TRBJ2-7 better; the J call may be wrong. The CDR3 extends over 11 amino acids. CDR1 is MNHEY and CDR2 is SVGAGI in the germline V gene.

In the case of this clonotype: A read error may account for a junction end that differs from germline. V is TRBV4-3 and J is TRBJ2-7; D assignment may be TRBD1 or TRBD2 (5 bases each). The CDR3 contains 14 residues. The germline V gene has CDR1 LGHNA and CDR2 YSLEER. CDR3 amino acids: CASSQDWGTGELYF. CDR3 DNA sequence: TGCGCCAGCAGCCAAGATTGGGGGACGGGCGAGCTGTACTTC.

This chain uses TRBV12-3 or TRBV12-4 with TRBJ2-6; 8 positions match TRBD2. This CDR3 is built from 18 residues. The junction had 8 bases not matched to a gene; V was cut back by 4 bases and J by 0 bases. The DNA of the CDR3 is TGTGCCAGCAGTTCCACAAGCGGGAGTAGCTCTGGGGCCAACGTCCTGACTTTC. This translates into CASSSTSGSSSGANVLTF.

The genes are TRBV6-6 and TRBJ1-1; 7 nucleotides align to TRBD1. Germline V gives CDR1 MNHNY, CDR2 SVGAGI (reference sequence). V dropped 6 bases and J dropped 1; count of bases not matched to a gene: 11. The CDR3 runs 16 residues. CDR3 protein: CASSVHRGGKNTEAFF. The CDR3 coding sequence is TGTGCCAGCAGCGTCCACAGGGGCGGTAAGAACACTGAAGCTTTCTTT.